These 9 T cell receptor beta chains were sequenced from one sample in a study of shared clonotypes between healthy human individuals. Cells designated naive CD8 were CD45RO-negative and were positively selected for CCR7, with terminally differentiated effector memory CD45RA+ cells excluded. Sequenced by immunoSEQ multiplex PCR; TCRdb stores in-frame clones only, minus some. The table shows some 2,100,000 clones, with 93% occurring only once. The sequenced material came from naive CD8+ T cells from PBMCs. Receptor source: a man aged 18 to 29 in good health. Some clones in this sample may be carry-over from other donors' samples.

V and J are TRBV25-1 and TRBJ2-2, with D unclear. The germline V gene has CDR1 MGHDK and CDR2 SYGVNS. This CDR3 contains 14 residues. V gave up 2 bases and J gave up 6 bases, with 10 bases separating them. The chain's CDR3 is CASSESFVSGELFF. The CDR3 DNA reads TGTGCCAGCAGTGAAAGTTTCGTCTCCGGGGAGCTGTTTTTT.

Comments on this clone: At the DNA level, this CDR3 is encoded by other sequences in the same sample as well. The genes are TRBV2 and TRBJ2-3; D not certain. V lost 1 base, J lost 6 bases, and 5 bases lay in between. The CDR3 runs to 12 residues. CDR1 and CDR2 (germline): SNHLY, FYNNEI. The CDR3 nucleotides read TGTGCCAGCAGTGAAGGCCCTGATACGCAGTATTTT. Residues: CASSEGPDTQYF.

The rearrangement links TRBV7-2 to TRBJ2-5, with D perhaps being TRBD1 or TRBD2 (5 bases each). The ends were cut back, 8 bases at V and 1 base at J, with 23 bases in the middle. Germline V gene sequence: CDR1 SGHTA, CDR2 FQGNSA. The CDR3 covers 17 residues. The CDR3 is CASRGGGRQFTQETQYF. CDR3 coding DNA: TGTGCCAGCCGGGGTGGGGGACGACAGTTTACCCAAGAGACCCAGTACTTC.

The chain carries TRBV4-3 and TRBJ2-1, with 7 bases lining up with TRBD1. Losses at the gene ends were 4 bases for V and 6 bases for J; bases not matched to a gene: 12. The CDR3 has 16 residues. CDR1 and CDR2 (germline): LGHNA, YSLEER. This CDR3 reads CASSRTGQSAINEQFF. CDR3 coding DNA: TGCGCCAGCAGCCGGACAGGACAGAGCGCAATCAATGAGCAGTTCTTC.

The V call is TRBV5-1, the J call TRBJ2-3; no definite D call. Trimming removed 4 bases at V and 5 bases at J, with 8 bases between. Germline CDR1 SGHRS, CDR2 YFSETQ. There are 12 residues in the CDR3. As DNA, the CDR3 is TGCGCCAGCAGCCGGAAGGGAGATACGCAGTATTTT. Translation gives CASSRKGDTQYF. Variable domain in full (rest from reference TRBV5-1 and TRBJ2-3): KAGVTQTPRYLIKTRGQQVTLSCSPISGHRSVSWYQQTPGQGLQFLFEYFSETQRNKGNFPGRFSGRQFSNSRSEMNVSTLELGDSALYLCASSRKGDTQYFGPGTRLTVL.

The chain carries TRBV6-6 and TRBJ1-3; D remains ambiguous. V was trimmed by 5 bases and J by 0 bases, leaving 14 bases between them. The CDR3 is 16 residues long. CDR1 is MNHNY, CDR2 SVGAGI, per germline (reference sequence). CDR3 in DNA: TGTGCCAGCAGTGCCTTGCTGGGAGGCTCTGGAAACACCATATATTTT. Protein sequence: CASSALLGGSGNTIYF.

The chain has TRBV19 and TRBJ2-2, with 8 bases aligning to TRBD2. Germline CDR1 and CDR2: LNHDA and SQIVND (reference sequence). The V and J ends lost 0 bases and 3 bases, in that order; junction bases with no gene match: 3. The CDR3 is 16 amino acids. The CDR3 is CASSIDREGDTGELFF. The CDR3 DNA reads TGTGCCAGTAGTATAGATCGGGAGGGGGACACCGGGGAGCTGTTTTTT.

This clone has more than one count but fewer than ten. The chain couples TRBV19 to TRBJ2-3, with TRBD2 matching 8 bases. The CDR3 spans 15 residues. J was trimmed by 4 bases and V by 6 bases; bases with no gene match: 9. CDR1 is LNHDA and CDR2 is SQIVND in the germline V gene (reference sequence). The CDR3 DNA reads TGTGCCAGTAGGAAAAGCGGGAGTGGTGCAGATACGCAGTATTTT. Amino acid sequence: CASRKSGSGADTQYF.

This chain uses TRBV27 with TRBJ1-1; D uncertain. Trimming took off 0 bases at V and 1 base at J, with 9 bases between the two ends. There are 15 residues in the CDR3. Per the germline V gene, CDR1 is MNHEY and CDR2 is SMNVEV (reference sequence). In DNA form, the CDR3 reads TGTGCCAGCAGTTTATCGATGAGAGGGAACACTGAAGCTTTCTTT. Encoded protein: CASSLSMRGNTEAFF.